This T cell receptor (beta chain) was captured in a study of OX40 agonist ivuxolimab in advanced cancers. Looking at the study overall: Three patients showed partial responses: one hepatocellular carcinoma and two cutaneous melanoma cases. Overall study results and limits: Undetermined was the antigen specificity of the expanded peripheral T cells. Low normalized T-cell clonal expansion was also seen in some nonresponders. Partly responding patients at 0.1-3.0 mg/kg showed some of the smallest clonal expansion.

Profiled with immunoSEQ multiplex PCR; TCRdb holds only in-frame clones, not every one. Here the sample spans fewer than 25,000 clones, under 85% being singletons. This CDR3 is built from 14 residues. CDR1 LGHNT and CDR2 FRNRAP come from the germline V gene. Trimming cost V 1 base and J 2 bases; bases outside gene matches: 0. With respect to this clone: Its matching antigen is unknown.

The rearrangement links TRBV12-5 to TRBJ2-5, with 8 bases fitting TRBD2. The source of this sequence is an adult with an advanced solid tumor such as melanoma, head and neck, liver or kidney cancer. Specimen: CD4+ or CD8+ T cells sorted from blood, collected in a trial of the OX40 agonist ivuxolimab. The chain's CDR3 is CASGLGGGQETQYF. CDR3 nucleotides: TGTGCTAGTGGTTTGGGCGGGGGGCAAGAGACCCAGTACTTC.